Following are 25 T cell receptor beta chains from one sample sequenced in a study of cytomegalovirus exposure and HLA in healthy donors. Assay used: immunoSEQ multiplex PCR; TCRdb lists only in-frame clones, some missing. In the table there are 150,000 to 200,000 clones, around nine tenths of which are singletons. Source material: PBMCs. The receptors shown here come from a young man in good health and CMV-seronegative.

The J gene is TRBJ2-1, the V gene TRBV6-1, with 10 bases that match TRBD2. After removal of 4 bases from V and 10 bases from J, the junction contained 4 bases not matched to a gene. The CDR3 has 13 residues. CDR1 is MNHNS and CDR2 is SASEGT in the germline V gene. The CDR3 DNA is TGTGCCAGCAGTGTGGGACTAGCGAGCGAGCAGTTCTTC. Amino acids: CASSVGLASEQFF.

The gene calls are TRBV7-9 and TRBJ1-2, with 8 bases fitting TRBD1. V shed 1 base, J shed 6 bases, and the junction held 7 bases outside the gene matches. The CDR3 consists of 15 residues. The germline V gene encodes CDR1 SEHNR and CDR2 FQNEAQ (reference sequence). The CDR3: CASSLDLGQGNGYTF. Written as DNA, the CDR3 is TGTGCCAGCAGCTTAGATCTAGGACAGGGTAATGGCTACACCTTC.

This chain joins TRBV28 and TRBJ2-7; D is possibly TRBD1 (6 bases). Germline V gene data show CDR1 as MDHEN and CDR2 as SYDVKM. With 3 bases removed from V and 2 bases from J, the gap between germline ends came to 11 bases. The CDR3 totals 14 residues. The CDR3 loop reads CASSLRDRTYEQYV. The CDR3, as DNA: TGTGCCAGCAGTTTGAGAGACAGGACCTACGAGCAGTACGTC.

The chain joins TRBV2 to TRBJ2-2; 10 bases agree with TRBD2. This CDR3 has 15 residues. With V trimmed by 7 bases and J by 6 bases, 8 bases remained unmatched. Germline values: CDR1 SNHLY, CDR2 FYNNEI. CDR3 coding DNA: TGTGCCAGCAAGGATAGCGGGGGGCTGGCCGGGGAGCTGTTTTTT. Amino acids: CASKDSGGLAGELFF. The full variable domain, in which reference TRBV2 and TRBJ2-2 provide the parts outside the CDR3, is EPEVTQTPSHQVTQMGQEVILRCVPISNHLYFYWYRQILGQKVEFLVSFYNNEISEKSEIFDDQFSVERPDGSNFTLKIRSTKLEDSAMYFCASKDSGGLAGELFFGEGSRLTVL.

The rearrangement uses TRBV5-1 and TRBJ2-7, with a tentative D call TRBD2 (5 bases). This CDR3 has 15 amino acids. Germline CDR1 reads SGHRS; CDR2 reads YFSETQ. The V end was cut by 0 bases, the J end by 4 bases, with 14 bases between. The CDR3 sequence is CASSLVRGWVYEQYF. The DNA of the CDR3 is TGCGCCAGCAGCTTGGTCCGGGGATGGGTTTACGAGCAGTACTTC.

The V and J genes are TRBV6-1 and TRBJ2-7; the match to TRBD1 covers 8 bases. This CDR3 has 14 amino acids. The germline CDR1 and CDR2 sequences are MNHNS and SASEGT. The V segment lost 3 bases and the J segment 6 bases; nucleotides outside the gene matches: 7. The CDR3 DNA reads TGTGCCAGCAGTGAGATACAGGGGGGTCTCGAGCAGTACGTC. Translated: CASSEIQGGLEQYV.

This rearrangement joins TRBV28 to TRBJ1-4; TRBD1 matches at 7 bases. CDR3 length equals 17 residues. V lost 5 bases to trimming and J lost 0 bases; unmatched junction nucleotides: 9. Germline V gene sequence: CDR1 MDHEN, CDR2 SYDVKM. CDR3 amino acids: CASSPQGTFATNEKLFF. As DNA, the CDR3 is TGTGCCAGCAGTCCACAGGGGACATTCGCAACTAATGAAAAACTGTTTTTT.

The chain employs TRBV6-1 and TRBJ2-5; tentative D call: TRBD2 (6 bases). The germline gives CDR1 MNHNS, CDR2 SASEGT. The V end lost 7 bases, the J end lost 5 bases, and 11 bases lay between the germline ends. This CDR3 is built from 12 residues. CDR3 sequence reads: CASNGGWETQYF. The CDR3 DNA follows: TGTGCCAGCAATGGGGGGTGGGAGACCCAGTACTTC.

This clone occurred once. The V gene is TRBV27, the J gene TRBJ2-7, with TRBD2 as a possible D gene (5 bases). V lost 2 bases to trimming and J lost 4 bases, with 9 bases between them. Germline assignment: CDR1 MNHEY and CDR2 SMNVEV (reference sequence). CDR3 size: 13 residues. The CDR3 loop is CASSLGRDYEQYF. CDR3 in DNA: TGTGCCAGCAGTTTAGGGAGAGATTACGAGCAGTACTTC.

V and J are TRBV4-1 and TRBJ2-5; TRBD2 matches 9 bases. The V segment lost 1 base and the J segment 5 bases; nucleotides outside the gene matches: 8. Per the germline V gene, CDR1 is MGHRA and CDR2 is YSYEKL. The CDR3 has 16 residues. The chain's CDR3 is CASSQGSASGGETQYF. The CDR3 nucleotides are TGCGCCAGCAGCCAAGGATCCGCCAGCGGGGGGGAGACCCAGTACTTC.

The CDR3 protein is CASSIGGTGDRPQHF. DNA for the CDR3: TGTGCCAGTAGTATCGGAGGGACCGGCGATAGGCCCCAGCATTTT. This chain links TRBV19 with TRBJ1-5; a possible D gene is TRBD1 (5 bases). Germline V CDR1 and CDR2: LNHDA, SQIVND (reference sequence). The germline V and J ends were trimmed by 3 bases and 9 bases, with 18 bases remaining between them. The CDR3 runs 15 residues.

The J gene is TRBJ1-2, the V gene TRBV19; tentative D call: TRBD1 (5 bases). Germline CDR1 reads LNHDA; CDR2 reads SQIVND (reference sequence). V was trimmed by 6 bases and J by 8 bases, leaving 10 bases between them. CDR3 size: 11 residues. The CDR3, as DNA: TGTGCCAGTAGCCCCGGGGGGGGCTACACCTTC. As protein: CASSPGGGYTF. The whole variable domain, remainder taken from reference TRBV19 and TRBJ1-2, is DGGITQSPKYLFRKEGQNVTLSCEQNLNHDAMYWYRQDPGQGLRLIYYSQIVNDFQKGDIAEGYSVSREKKESFPLTVTSAQKNPTAFYLCASSPGGGYTFGSGTRLTVV.

As regards this clone: Within the sample, other DNA sequences also encode this same CDR3. The rearrangement links TRBV5-1 to TRBJ2-1, with 12 nucleotides matching TRBD2. In germline, CDR1 is SGHRS, CDR2 YFSETQ. The CDR3 is 15 amino acids. Trimming cost V 0 bases and J 7 bases; bases outside gene matches: 2. CDR3 sequence (DNA): TGCGCCAGCAGCTTGGGACTAGCGGGGGTAAATGAGCAGTTCTTC. It encodes CASSLGLAGVNEQFF.

The chain couples TRBV28 to TRBJ1-2; 11 bases are a match to TRBD1. CDR1 is MDHEN, CDR2 SYDVKM, per germline. After removal of 5 bases from V and 4 bases from J, the junction contained 6 bases not matched to a gene. The CDR3 is made up of 15 amino acids. CDR3 sequence: CASSPGDRGTYGYTF. DNA of the CDR3: TGTGCCAGCAGTCCAGGGGACAGGGGGACCTATGGCTACACCTTC.

V gene TRBV2 combines with J gene TRBJ1-5, with D uncertain. The V gene lost 2 bases and the J gene lost 7 bases, with 15 bases spanning the gap. The CDR3 loop spans 15 amino acids. Germline loops: CDR1 SNHLY, CDR2 FYNNEI. CDR3 in amino acids: CASSELSRKKQPQHF. CDR3 nucleotides: TGTGCCAGCAGTGAATTGTCCAGGAAAAAACAGCCCCAGCATTTT.

This chain connects TRBV19 to TRBJ1-2; weak D call: TRBD1 (5 bases). V shed 5 bases and J shed 10 bases, with 11 bases lying between them. Germline V gives CDR1 LNHDA, CDR2 SQIVND (reference sequence). The CDR3 loop spans 11 amino acids. CDR3 DNA: TGTGCCAGTAGTGCCGCGGGACTCTACACCTTC. Its translation is CASSAAGLYTF. Based on the CDR3 plus reference TRBV19 and TRBJ1-2, the full variable domain is DGGITQSPKYLFRKEGQNVTLSCEQNLNHDAMYWYRQDPGQGLRLIYYSQIVNDFQKGDIAEGYSVSREKKESFPLTVTSAQKNPTAFYLCASSAAGLYTFGSGTRLTVV.

The chain carries TRBV15 and TRBJ1-5; a possible D gene is TRBD1 (6 bases). This CDR3 is 13 amino acids long. Trimming removed 5 bases at V and 7 bases at J, with 12 bases between. CDR1 LNHNV and CDR2 YYDKDF come from the germline V gene (reference sequence). The CDR3 sequence is CATSQGSPQPQHF. CDR3 nucleotide sequence: TGTGCCACCAGCCAGGGGAGTCCACAGCCCCAGCATTTT.

The V and J genes are TRBV2 and TRBJ2-3, with D perhaps matching TRBD1 (6 bases). Trimming stripped 11 bases from V and 0 bases from J, with 15 bases between. The length of the CDR3 is 14 residues. Germline values: CDR1 SNHLY, CDR2 FYNNEI. The DNA for the CDR3 is TGTGCCGCACAGCCGGGACACAGCACAGATACGCAGTATTTT. Its protein is CAAQPGHSTDTQYF.

Only one count was recorded for this clone. This chain links TRBV6-1 with TRBJ2-2; D is possibly TRBD2 (6 bases). This CDR3 is 15 amino acids long. Germline CDR1 and CDR2: MNHNS and SASEGT. The ends were cut back, 10 bases at V and 3 bases at J, with 18 bases in the middle. DNA of the CDR3: TGTGCCACCTTGCGTTGGGGGGTGTACACCGGGGAGCTGTTTTTT. This sequence encodes CATLRWGVYTGELFF.

The J gene is TRBJ2-3, the V gene TRBV28, with a weak D call TRBD2 (6 bases). From germline, CDR1 is MDHEN and CDR2 SYDVKM. With 3 bases removed from V and 4 bases from J, the gap between germline ends came to 14 bases. This CDR3 region has 15 residues. The chain's CDR3 is CASSFSGGVSDTQYF. The CDR3 region has the DNA TGTGCCAGCAGTTTTTCCGGGGGTGTTTCAGATACGCAGTATTTT.

The rearrangement uses TRBV29-1 and TRBJ1-3; no reliable D call. Germline V gene lookup returns CDR1 SQVTM and CDR2 ANQGSEA. The CDR3 loop spans 13 amino acids. V was shortened by 4 bases and J by 3 bases, with 10 bases between the two germline ends. CDR3 protein: CSVAVFGGNTIYF. DNA for the CDR3: TGCAGCGTTGCGGTATTCGGTGGAAACACCATATATTTT.

The V and J genes are TRBV28 and TRBJ1-1; 8 nucleotides align to TRBD1. Germline trimming cut 6 bases from V and 4 bases from J; bases unmatched to any gene: 7. The CDR3 sequence is 14 residues long. Germline V gene lookup returns CDR1 MDHEN and CDR2 SYDVKM. The CDR3 DNA sequence: TGTGCCAGCAGAAGAACAGGGGGAACCACTGAAGCTTTCTTT. Translated: CASRRTGGTTEAFF.

CDR3 sequence reads: CASSPEGVDEQYV. CDR3 DNA: TGTGCCAGCAGCCCTGAGGGGGTCGACGAGCAGTACGTC. The V and J genes are TRBV28 and TRBJ2-7; tentative D call: TRBD1 (6 bases). Germline V gene data show CDR1 as MDHEN and CDR2 as SYDVKM. CDR3 length equals 13 residues. V was clipped by 6 bases and J by 5 bases, with 14 bases between them.

The V call is TRBV10-2, the J call TRBJ2-2; the D is unclear. Germline assignment: CDR1 WSHSY and CDR2 SAAADI. The CDR3 is 12 amino acids. V lost 4 bases and J 7 bases, leaving 7 bases between the germline ends. As DNA, the CDR3 is TGCGCCAGCAGTGTACTCGGCGGGGAGCTGTTTTTT. It yields the protein CASSVLGGELFF.

V gene TRBV6-1 combines with J gene TRBJ2-7; D not certain. The CDR3 loop spans 14 amino acids. Germline CDR1 and CDR2: MNHNS and SASEGT. Between the trimmed V and J ends, which lost 2 bases and 11 bases, there was a span of 19 bases. CDR3 protein: CASSEWSQPGSKYV. The CDR3, as DNA: TGTGCCAGCAGTGAATGGAGCCAGCCCGGGTCAAAGTACGTC.